This TCR beta chain was identified during a study of cytomegalovirus exposure and HLA in healthy donors. Study summary: Of all 370 or so donors who were genotyped, roughly 81% belonged to the Caucasian-associated ancestry cluster.

Study-wide points: Most TCR sequences proved rare, with some public TCRs found in many donors. Later analysis showed TCR association rates varying by HLA locus, highest for DRB1 and lowest for HLA-C.

Germline V gene lookup returns CDR1 SGHRS and CDR2 YFSETQ. Unmatched junction bases numbered 3, after V lost 1 base and J lost 4 bases. This CDR3 contains 15 residues. This PCR relied on a set of 60 Vbeta primers and 13 Jbeta primers. In the authors' workflow: Per a later analysis, the number of unique TCR beta chains was approximately 80 million, of which around 10 million were shared. Produced via immunoSEQ multiplex PCR; TCRdb's table is partial and in-frame only. V and J calls and clone size come straight from that table; D and trimming were deduced from the DNA. This sample has tens of thousands of clones, with approximately 81% found just once. For this clone: Its antigen is still unknown.

Material: PBMCs. The chain uses TRBV5-1 and TRBJ2-1; TRBD2 matches at 9 bases. This receptor was identified in a woman aged 18-35 years in good health and CMV-seronegative. The CDR3 sequence: CASSLSGLAYNEQFF. In DNA form, the CDR3 reads TGCGCCAGCAGCTTGTCCGGACTAGCGTACAATGAGCAGTTCTTC.